The 29 T cell receptor beta chains below come from one sample, sequenced in a study of T cells in Graves' hyperthyroidism and ophthalmopathy. TCR beta CDR3 sequences were amplified from RNA transcripts. With the HTBI primer set, the TCR CDR3 went through a first round of RT-PCR. TCRdb analysed the multiplex PCR reads with MiXCR anew, one entry per CDR3 protein. Of 300,000 to 350,000 distinct CDR3 sequences in the sample, 15% to 20% were seen once. Sequenced sample: blood. The source is a woman aged 50 to 65 with Graves' hyperthyroidism.

This rearrangement joins TRBV18 to TRBJ2-2; 7 positions match TRBD1. From germline, CDR1 is KGHSH and CDR2 LQKENI. V gave up 5 bases and J gave up 0 bases; unmatched junction bases: 3. There are 15 residues in the CDR3. DNA of the CDR3: TGTGCCAGCTCAGTCACAGGGGCGAACACCGGGGAGCTGTTTTTT. This codes for CASSVTGANTGELFF.

This clonotype was seen at least ten times. The chain carries TRBV3-1 and TRBJ1-5, with D possibly TRBD1 on 5 matching bases. Germline-derived CDR1 and CDR2 are LGHDT and YNNKEL (reference sequence). The CDR3 sequence is 15 residues long. V lost 0 bases to trimming and J lost 5 bases, with 11 bases between them. The CDR3 sequence is CASSQDLGEDQPQHF. In DNA form, the CDR3 reads TGTGCCAGCAGCCAAGATTTGGGGGAGGATCAGCCCCAGCATTTT.

This clonotype was seen repeatedly, ten times or more. The V and J genes are TRBV24-1 and TRBJ2-5; D not resolved. With 7 bases removed from V and 4 bases from J, the gap between germline ends came to 12 bases. CDR1 is KGHDR and CDR2 is SFDVKD in the germline V gene. The CDR3 contains 13 residues. CDR3 coding DNA: TGTGCCACCAGGTCCTCGGGTACAGAGACCCAGTACTTC. Protein: CATRSSGTETQYF.

This clonotype was counted between two and nine times. CDR3 nucleotide sequence: TGTGCCAGCACCCAAAGAGGACAGGGAATTACCTACGAGCAGTACTTC. Its translation: CASTQRGQGITYEQYF. The chain recombines TRBV6-1 with TRBJ2-7, with 8 bases that match TRBD1. Trimming at V came to 7 bases and at J to 2 bases, leaving 13 bases not matched to a gene. The CDR3 loop spans 16 amino acids. Germline assignment: CDR1 MNHNS and CDR2 SASEGT.

This clonotype was detected many times. This chain joins TRBV5-1 and TRBJ2-1; 7 positions match TRBD2. Germline V gene lookup returns CDR1 SGHRS and CDR2 YFSETQ. Trimming cost V 2 bases and J 6 bases; bases outside gene matches: 2. The CDR3 sequence is 13 residues long. Here the CDR3 reads CASSFGGSNEQFF. In DNA, the CDR3 is TGCGCCAGCAGCTTTGGCGGGAGCAATGAGCAGTTCTTC.

This clonotype was counted a few times. The genes are TRBV6-1 and TRBJ1-5; 8 bases are a match to TRBD1. Looked up from germline, CDR1 is MNHNS and CDR2 is SASEGT. There are 17 residues in the CDR3. After removal of 8 bases from V and 3 bases from J, the junction contained 15 bases not matched to a gene. The CDR3 DNA sequence: TGTGCCAGCGCCCTGGACAGGGCCTCGGTTGTCAATCAGCCCCAGCATTTT. Translating it yields CASALDRASVVNQPQHF.

The rearrangement joins TRBV7-3 to TRBJ2-2; 8 bases match TRBD1. Germline V gene lookup returns CDR1 SGHTA and CDR2 FQGTGA. The ends lost 5 bases at V and 4 bases at J; junction bases unmatched: 6. The CDR3 runs to 15 residues. The DNA of the CDR3 is TGTGCCAGCAGCCCCGACAGGGGAGTCACCGGGGAGCTGTTTTTT. It encodes CASSPDRGVTGELFF. The complete variable domain, with remaining parts taken from reference TRBV7-3 and TRBJ2-2, reads GAGVSQTPSNKVTEKGKYVELRCDPISGHTALYWYRQSLGQGPEFLIYFQGTGAADDSGLPNDRFFAVRPEGSVSTLKIQRTERGDSAVYLCASSPDRGVTGELFFGEGSRLTVL.

This clonotype was picked up many times. The chain recombines TRBV5-1 with TRBJ2-1, with TRBD2 as a possible D gene (5 bases). Germline V gene data show CDR1 as SGHRS and CDR2 as YFSETQ. V lost 2 bases to trimming and J lost 7 bases, with 13 bases between them. This CDR3 spans 14 amino acids. CDR3 region: CASSLERPRNEQFF. CDR3 nucleotides: TGCGCCAGCAGCTTAGAGCGGCCGCGGAATGAGCAGTTCTTC.

The rearrangement joins TRBV11-2 to TRBJ2-2; D possibly uses TRBD1 or TRBD2 (5 bases each). V shed 2 bases and J shed 2 bases, with 9 bases lying between them. Per the germline V gene, CDR1 is SGHAT and CDR2 is FQNNGV. This CDR3 has 15 residues. In DNA form, the CDR3 reads TGTGCCAGCAGCTTATCGGGGCAAAACACCGGGGAGCTGTTTTTT. It translates to CASSLSGQNTGELFF.

J is TRBJ2-2 and V is TRBV2; D is perhaps TRBD1 or TRBD2 (5 bases each). The germline CDR1 and CDR2 sequences are SNHLY and FYNNEI. Deletions cut 3 bases from V and 2 bases from J, with 10 bases between. This CDR3 is 15 amino acids long. Written as DNA, the CDR3 is TGTGCCAGCAGTGATTCGGGGACCAACACCGGGGAGCTGTTTTTT. It yields the protein CASSDSGTNTGELFF. Together with reference TRBV2 and TRBJ2-2, the CDR3 gives the full variable domain: EPEVTQTPSHQVTQMGQEVILRCVPISNHLYFYWYRQILGQKVEFLVSFYNNEISEKSEIFDDQFSVERPDGSNFTLKIRSTKLEDSAMYFCASSDSGTNTGELFFGEGSRLTVL.

This chain joins TRBV24-1 and TRBJ2-1; 8 bases fit TRBD1. The length of the CDR3 is 16 residues. Germline trimming cut 9 bases from V and 12 bases from J; bases unmatched to any gene: 21. The germline V gene encodes CDR1 KGHDR and CDR2 SFDVKD. The CDR3 is CATSQGAVSNGERQFF. DNA for the CDR3: TGTGCCACCTCCCAGGGGGCTGTTTCGAATGGGGAAAGGCAGTTCTTC.

This chain joins TRBV20-1 and TRBJ2-7; D uncertain. Germline assignment: CDR1 DFQATT and CDR2 SNEGSKA (reference sequence). CDR3 length: 9 residues. Trimming stripped 6 bases from V and 3 bases from J, with 3 bases between. The CDR3 is CSAIYEQYV. The CDR3 bases are TGCAGTGCAATCTACGAGCAGTACGTC.

This clonotype appeared a few times. J is TRBJ1-6 and V is TRBV10-3; 12 bases are shared with TRBD1. Germline V gives CDR1 ENHRY, CDR2 SYGVKD. V shed 0 bases, J shed 8 bases, and the junction held 11 bases outside the gene matches. This CDR3 comprises 19 residues. This CDR3 is CAISESPGQGAQIYSPLHF. The DNA for the CDR3 is TGTGCCATCAGTGAGTCACCGGGACAGGGGGCGCAGATCTATTCACCCCTCCACTTT.

This clonotype was counted ten times or more. This chain joins TRBV2 and TRBJ2-3; D is unresolved. CDR1 SNHLY and CDR2 FYNNEI come from the germline V gene. V was pared by 7 bases and J by 1 base, with 12 bases between. This CDR3 comprises 14 residues. Written as DNA, the CDR3 is TGTGCCAGCATGGGTTCACGAGGCACAGATACGCAGTATTTT. Translated, it gives CASMGSRGTDTQYF.

This clonotype has more than one count but fewer than ten. The chain has TRBV10-3 and TRBJ2-6; 14 positions match TRBD2. After removal of 4 bases from V and 2 bases from J, the junction contained 4 bases not matched to a gene. Germline CDR1 ENHRY, CDR2 SYGVKD. The CDR3 has 18 amino acids. DNA of the CDR3: TGTGCCATCAGTGCTGGGACTAGCGGGAGAACTGGGGCCAACGTCCTGACTTTC. Translated, it gives CAISAGTSGRTGANVLTF.

There are many counts of this clonotype. The CDR3 bases are TGTGCCAGCAGTTCGACGCTCTACGAGCAGTACTTC. It translates to CASSSTLYEQYF. The V gene is TRBV28, the J gene TRBJ2-7; D is uncertain. This CDR3 is built from 12 residues. Trimming removed 4 bases from V and 3 bases from J, with 7 bases in between. Germline CDR1 is MDHEN and CDR2 is SYDVKM. Looking up the rest from reference TRBV28 and TRBJ2-7 gives the full variable domain: DVKVTQSSRYLVKRTGEKVFLECVQDMDHENMFWYRQDPGLGLRLIYFSYDVKMKEKGDIPEGYSVSREKKERFSLILESASTNQTSMYLCASSSTLYEQYFGPGTRLTVT.

This clonotype was picked up a small number of times. Written as DNA, the CDR3 is TGTGCCAGCAGTTTCTGGACTAGCCCCTCCTACAATGAGCAGTTCTTC. Amino acids: CASSFWTSPSYNEQFF. This chain uses TRBV12-3 or TRBV12-4 with TRBJ2-1; 8 nucleotides agree with TRBD2. V gave up 3 bases and J gave up 0 bases; unmatched junction bases: 4. The CDR3 runs 16 residues.

This clonotype was counted a few times. The chain combines TRBV9 with TRBJ2-3; maybe TRBD1 (6 bases). CDR1 and CDR2 (germline): SGDLS, YYNGEE. This CDR3 is 15 amino acids long. Trimming pared 3 bases from V and 0 bases from J, leaving 11 bases between. The CDR3 DNA reads TGTGCCAGCAGCGCCGGACAGACTAGCACAGATACGCAGTATTTT. This sequence encodes CASSAGQTSTDTQYF.

The chain uses TRBV6-2 or TRBV6-3 and TRBJ2-3, with 7 nucleotides matching TRBD1. The CDR3 has 14 residues. CDR1 and CDR2 (germline): MNHEY, SVGEGT. J gave up 2 bases and V 6 bases, and 5 bases lay outside the gene matches. CDR3 protein: CASRLTGDTDTQYF. The CDR3 nucleotides are TGTGCCAGCAGGTTAACAGGGGACACAGATACGCAGTATTTT.

This clonotype came up a few times. The CDR3 bases are TGCAGTGCGGCCTCTGGAAACACCATATATTTT. It codes for CSAASGNTIYF. This sequence joins TRBV20-1 and TRBJ1-3, with unresolved D. The V and J ends lost 6 bases and 0 bases respectively, with 3 bases between them. Germline V lookup: CDR1 DFQATT, CDR2 SNEGSKA (reference sequence). This CDR3 spans 11 amino acids.

In DNA, the CDR3 is TGTGCCAGCAGGCCTAGCGGGAGATCTTACGAGCAGTACTTC. Its protein product is CASRPSGRSYEQYF. This rearrangement joins TRBV28 to TRBJ2-7; 10 bases agree with TRBD2. V gave up 6 bases and J gave up 4 bases; unmatched junction bases: 6. Germline V CDR1 and CDR2: MDHEN, SYDVKM. The CDR3 spans 14 residues.

Ten or more counts support this clonotype. The V call is TRBV6-1, the J call TRBJ2-7, with D maybe TRBD2 (6 bases). This CDR3 has 13 amino acids. Trimming took off 6 bases at V and 2 bases at J, with 11 bases between the two ends. CDR1 and CDR2 from the germline V gene are MNHNS and SASEGT. CDR3 region: CASRGGTPYEQYV. The CDR3 DNA follows: TGTGCCAGCAGGGGGGGTACCCCCTACGAGCAGTACGTC.

This chain links TRBV28 with TRBJ1-2; a possible D gene is TRBD1 (5 bases). CDR1 is MDHEN and CDR2 is SYDVKM in the germline V gene. V shed 4 bases and J shed 4 bases, with 10 bases lying between them. There are 13 residues in the CDR3. In DNA, the CDR3 is TGTGCCAGCAGTTGGGGGGATGGCTATGGCTACACCTTC. Translated: CASSWGDGYGYTF.

This clonotype was observed many times. The V and J genes are TRBV6-5 and TRBJ2-1, with 12 bases that match TRBD1. The CDR3 is 15 residues long. Germline-derived CDR1 and CDR2 are MNHEY and SVGAGI. Trimming cost V 0 bases and J 9 bases; bases outside gene matches: 3. CDR3 region: CASSYSEGQGAEQFF. DNA for the CDR3: TGTGCCAGCAGTTACTCGGAGGGACAGGGGGCTGAGCAGTTCTTC.

Only one count was recorded for this clonotype. This chain links TRBV5-6 with TRBJ1-2; D is unclear. V lost 6 bases, J lost 3 bases, and 15 bases lay in between. The CDR3 extends over 14 amino acids. Germline V gene sequence: CDR1 SGHDT, CDR2 YYEEEE. In nucleotides, the CDR3 is TGTGCCAGCACCCCCGGTCGTGGGGACTATGGCTACACCTTC. This encodes CASTPGRGDYGYTF.

This clonotype was counted a few times. The chain recombines TRBV27 with TRBJ1-1, with TRBD1 matching 7 bases. CDR3 length: 14 amino acids. Germline V lookup: CDR1 MNHEY, CDR2 SMNVEV (reference sequence). Trimming took 5 bases from V and 6 from J; bases not matched to a gene: 9. The CDR3 coding sequence is TGTGCCAGCAGTGCCACAGGGGTCCGCTCTGAAGCTTTCTTT. The encoded protein is CASSATGVRSEAFF.

V and J are TRBV7-3 and TRBJ1-2; D may be TRBD1 (6 bases). Germline values: CDR1 SGHTA, CDR2 FQGTGA. This CDR3 is 14 amino acids long. V was trimmed by 5 bases and J by 8 bases, leaving 18 bases between them. CDR3 in amino acids: CASSPTAQGGGYTF. The CDR3 DNA is TGTGCCAGCAGCCCTACCGCACAGGGTGGCGGCTACACCTTC.

A remark on this clonotype: Germline and junction disagree at one end, which may indicate a read error. The chain uses TRBV7-3 and TRBJ2-3; 10 bases are a match to TRBD2. The germline CDR1 and CDR2 sequences are SGHTA and FQGTGA. This CDR3 has 16 amino acids. As DNA, the CDR3 is TGTGCCAGCAGATTAACTAGCGGGGAAAGCACAGATACGCAGTATTTT. Its translation is CASRLTSGESTDTQYF.

This rearrangement joins TRBV11-2 to TRBJ2-3; a weak D match, TRBD1 (8 bases). CDR1 is SGHAT, CDR2 FQNNGV, per germline. CDR3 length: 14 residues. The V end was cut by 6 bases, the J end by 5 bases, with 15 bases between. CDR3 amino acids: CASRAGQVEDTQYF. For the CDR3, the DNA is TGTGCCAGCAGAGCGGGACAGGTGGAAGATACGCAGTATTTT.